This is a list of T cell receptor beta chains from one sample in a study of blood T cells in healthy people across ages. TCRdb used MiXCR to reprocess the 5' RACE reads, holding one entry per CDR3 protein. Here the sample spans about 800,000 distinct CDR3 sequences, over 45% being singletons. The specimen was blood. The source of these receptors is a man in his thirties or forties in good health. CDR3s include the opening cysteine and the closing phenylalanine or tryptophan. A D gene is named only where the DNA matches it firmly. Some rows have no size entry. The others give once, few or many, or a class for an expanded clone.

CASTVGGGPREQYF	TGTGCCAGCACTGTCGGGGGGGGCCCCCGGGAGCAGTACTTC	TRBJ2-7	few	TRBV11-2	TRBD2
CASSDQIRGGKETQYF	TGTGCCAGCAGTGATCAGATCAGGGGCGGGAAAGAGACCCAGTACTTC	TRBJ2-5	NA	TRBV6-1	NA
CASTLAGGETQYF	TGTGCTAGCACACTAGCGGGAGGAGAGACCCAGTACTTC	TRBJ2-5	NA	TRBV7-7	TRBD2
CSAIRWGVDEQFF	TGCAGTGCTATTCGGTGGGGGGTCGATGAGCAGTTCTTC	TRBJ2-1	few	TRBV20-1	NA
CSVEMALAPPWAGFRGQYF	TGCAGCGTTGAAATGGCGTTGGCCCCCCCCTGGGCGGGGTTTCGAGGGCAGTATTTT	TRBJ2-3	few	TRBV29-1	NA
CASSPRVTKDTQYF	TGTGCCAGCAGTCCTAGGGTGACCAAAGATACGCAGTATTTT	TRBJ2-3	NA	TRBV25-1	NA
CASSLSRGALNEQFF	TGTGCCAGCAGTTTATCAAGGGGGGCCTTGAATGAGCAGTTCTTC	TRBJ2-1	NA	TRBV27	NA
CASSPYPWTIKVGEQYF	TGTGCCAGCTCACCTTATCCTTGGACTATAAAGGTGGGCGAGCAGTACTTC	TRBJ2-7	NA	TRBV18	NA
CASSLAGGVSQNIQYF	TGTGCCAGCAGCTTAGCGGGAGGGGTCAGCCAAAACATTCAGTACTTC	TRBJ2-4	NA	TRBV7-9	TRBD2
CSATSPTGEGSNEQFF	TGCAGTGCCACTTCCCCCACGGGGGAGGGGAGCAATGAGCAGTTCTTC	TRBJ2-1	NA	TRBV20-1	TRBD2
CSASSGRFGEQFF	TGCAGCGCTTCTAGCGGGAGGTTCGGTGAGCAGTTCTTC	TRBJ2-1	few	TRBV29-1	TRBD2
CASSLGRGVFSEQFF	TGTGCCAGCAGCTTGGGGCGGGGAGTGTTTAGTGAGCAGTTCTTC	TRBJ2-1	NA	TRBV12-3/TRBV12-4	NA
CSARGGNTDTQYF	TGCAGTGCTAGAGGCGGAAACACAGATACGCAGTATTTT	TRBJ2-3	NA	TRBV20-1	NA
CSVMDRPFQETQYF	TGCAGCGTCATGGACAGGCCCTTTCAAGAGACCCAGTACTTC	TRBJ2-5	many	TRBV29-1	TRBD1
CASSLESGRRAGNIQYF	TGCGCCAGCAGCTTGGAGAGCGGGAGAAGAGCGGGAAACATTCAGTACTTC	TRBJ2-4	NA	TRBV5-1	TRBD2
CASSREGFSPYNEQFF	TGTGCCAGCAGCCGAGAGGGCTTTAGCCCCTACAATGAGCAGTTCTTC	TRBJ2-1	NA	TRBV11-2	NA